The 8 T cell receptor beta chains given below trace back to one sample, sequenced in a study of shared clonotypes between healthy human individuals. TCRdb's copy holds only in-frame clones and misses some; the assay was immunoSEQ multiplex PCR. The repertoire holds some 490,000 clones, with around four fifths as singletons. Sequences were obtained from PBMCs. Source of these receptors: a woman aged 40 to 55 in good health. Some clones in this sample may be carry-over from other donors' samples.

Ten or more counts support this clone. J is TRBJ2-1 and V is TRBV5-6, with D tentatively TRBD2 (6 bases). CDR3 length equals 15 residues. Germline CDR1 SGHDT, CDR2 YYEEEE. Between the trimmed V and J ends, which lost 4 bases and 5 bases, there was a span of 16 bases. The chain's CDR3 is CASSLPGVVDNEQFF. DNA for the CDR3: TGTGCCAGCAGCCTGCCGGGAGTAGTAGACAATGAGCAGTTCTTC. Filled out from reference TRBV5-6 and TRBJ2-1, the complete variable domain reads DAGVTQSPTHLIKTRGQQVTLRCSPKSGHDTVSWYQQALGQGPQFIFQYYEEEERQRGNFPDRFSGHQFPNYSSELNVNALLLGDSALYLCASSLPGVVDNEQFFGPGTRLTVL.

This chain uses TRBV29-1 with TRBJ2-3; no firm D call. CDR1 is SQVTM and CDR2 is ANQGSEA in the germline V gene. This CDR3 spans 10 amino acids. V was cut by 5 bases and J by 6 bases, with 6 bases left in between. Written as DNA, the CDR3 is TGCAGCGTTTTTATGGATACGCAGTATTTT. It is translated as CSVFMDTQYF.

This chain joins TRBV6-5 and TRBJ1-1; D remains ambiguous. The CDR3 sequence is 12 residues long. The V end was cut by 6 bases, the J end by 4 bases, with 9 bases between. Germline values: CDR1 MNHEY, CDR2 SVGAGI. The CDR3: CASSVGSTEAFF. The CDR3 bases are TGTGCCAGCAGCGTGGGGAGCACTGAAGCTTTCTTT.

This chain joins TRBV5-1 and TRBJ2-5, with 9 bases aligning to TRBD1. V lost 4 bases, J lost 1 base, and 8 bases stayed unmatched. The CDR3 has 16 residues. Germline CDR1 reads SGHRS; CDR2 reads YFSETQ. The CDR3 nucleotides are TGCGCCAGCAGCAAAAGACAGGGACAGGGCCAAGAGACCCAGTACTTC. Translation gives CASSKRQGQGQETQYF.

The V gene is TRBV4-2, the J gene TRBJ2-2; 9 bases map to TRBD2. The germline V gene has CDR1 LGHNA and CDR2 YNFKEQ. There are 15 residues in the CDR3. With 4 bases clipped from V and 8 bases from J, the junction kept 8 bases outside the gene matches. The CDR3: CASSRLAGDVGELFF. The CDR3 DNA sequence: TGTGCCAGCAGCCGTTTAGCGGGAGATGTAGGGGAGCTGTTTTTT.

The V call is TRBV4-2, the J call TRBJ1-5; TRBD1 matches 7 bases. The CDR3 has 18 amino acids. Germline trimming cut 1 base from V and 5 bases from J; bases unmatched to any gene: 14. Germline lookup yields CDR1 LGHNA and CDR2 YNFKEQ. The CDR3 nucleotides are TGTGCCAGCAGCCAAGGCACCAAAGCGCTCCAGGGGGATCAGCCCCAGCATTTT. Its protein product is CASSQGTKALQGDQPQHF.

The V call is TRBV9, the J call TRBJ1-1, with D tentatively TRBD1 (6 bases). Looked up from germline, CDR1 is SGDLS and CDR2 is YYNGEE. Between the trimmed V and J ends, which lost 7 bases and 1 base, there was a span of 17 bases. This CDR3 region has 15 residues. CDR3 nucleotides: TGTGCCAGCCCCCAAGGAGGACAGCCGAACACTGAAGCTTTCTTT. Translation gives CASPQGGQPNTEAFF.

V gene TRBV19 combines with J gene TRBJ2-3, with D tentatively TRBD2 (5 bases). CDR3 length equals 14 residues. With 4 bases removed from V and 0 bases from J, the gap between germline ends came to 8 bases. Germline values: CDR1 LNHDA, CDR2 SQIVND (reference sequence). The CDR3 region is CASSKRGSTDTQYF. CDR3 in DNA: TGTGCCAGTAGTAAACGCGGGAGCACAGATACGCAGTATTTT.